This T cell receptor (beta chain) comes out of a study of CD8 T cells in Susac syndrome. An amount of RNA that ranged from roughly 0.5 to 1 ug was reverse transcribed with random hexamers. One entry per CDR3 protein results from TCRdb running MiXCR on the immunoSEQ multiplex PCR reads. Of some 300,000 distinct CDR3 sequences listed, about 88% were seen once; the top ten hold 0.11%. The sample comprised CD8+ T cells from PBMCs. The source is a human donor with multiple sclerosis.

For the CDR3, the DNA is TGTGCCAGCAGCTTAGAGGTCTACTACGAGCAGTACTTC. It codes for CASSLEVYYEQYF. This chain joins TRBV11-2 and TRBJ2-7; D is unclear. Trimming removed 0 bases at V and 3 bases at J, with 6 bases between. The germline gives CDR1 SGHAT, CDR2 FQNNGV. The length of the CDR3 is 13 residues.